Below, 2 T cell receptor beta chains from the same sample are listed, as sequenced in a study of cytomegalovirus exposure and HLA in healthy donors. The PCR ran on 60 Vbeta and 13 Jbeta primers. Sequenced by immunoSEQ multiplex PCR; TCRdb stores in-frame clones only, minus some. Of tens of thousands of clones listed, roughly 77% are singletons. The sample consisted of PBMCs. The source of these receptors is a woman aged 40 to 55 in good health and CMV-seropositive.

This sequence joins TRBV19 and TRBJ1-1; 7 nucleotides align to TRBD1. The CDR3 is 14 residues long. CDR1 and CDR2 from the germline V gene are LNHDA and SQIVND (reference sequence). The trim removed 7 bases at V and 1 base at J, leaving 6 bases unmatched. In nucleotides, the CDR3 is TGTGCCAGTAAAGGAGGGACAGCGAACACTGAAGCTTTCTTT. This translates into CASKGGTANTEAFF.

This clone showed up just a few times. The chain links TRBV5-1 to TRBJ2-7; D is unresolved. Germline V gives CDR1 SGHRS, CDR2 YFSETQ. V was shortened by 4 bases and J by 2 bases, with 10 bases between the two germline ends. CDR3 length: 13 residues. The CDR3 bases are TGCGCCAGCAGCCCCCGGGTTACCTACGAGCAGTACTTC. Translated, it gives CASSPRVTYEQYF.